This T cell receptor beta chain was sequenced for a study of T-cell reconstitution after alpha-beta-depleted transplantation in children. CDR3 length: 14 residues. CDR1 and CDR2 from the germline V gene are KGHSH and LQKENI. V was shortened by 4 bases and J by 3 bases, with 11 bases between the two germline ends. The TCRbeta library was prepared with unique molecular identifiers. One entry per CDR3 protein, called by TCRdb with MiXCR from the PCR reads. Here the sample spans about 870,000 distinct CDR3 sequences, less than 20% being singletons. This clonotype was recorded many times. This rearrangement joins TRBV18 to TRBJ2-3; possibly TRBD2 for D (6 bases). This clonotype was obtained from a male patient younger than 18 who had a stem cell transplant for acute lymphoblastic leukemia, so the T cells may come from the graft donor. Sequencing was performed on PBMCs, mostly from graft donor cells, taken 360 days after TCRalphabeta/CD19-depleted stem cell transplant. CDR3: CASSRTGRTDTQYF. The CDR3 nucleotides read TGTGCCAGCTCACGAACGGGGAGGACAGATACGCAGTATTTT.